A selection of T cell receptor beta chains follows, all from one sample in a study of Ad26.COV2.S vaccination and SARS-CoV-2 variants. Generated by immunoSEQ multiplex PCR, the TCRdb table keeps only in-frame clones and is missing some. This sample carries 320,000 or so clones, approximately 87% of them seen once, and the ten largest clones take roughly 6%. Source: peripheral blood, taken in a trial of Ad26.COV2.S vaccine versus placebo. These receptors were obtained from a person aged 18-65 years who received the Ad26.COV2.S COVID-19 vaccine or a placebo. CDR3s include the opening cysteine and the closing phenylalanine or tryptophan. Fields, in order: clone size, CDR3 length, D gene, V gene, J gene, CDR3 protein, CDR3 DNA. A D gene is named only where the DNA matches it firmly. Where a row states a size, it is once, few, many or the class of an expanded clone; other rows omit it.

-	12	-	TRBV7-2	TRBJ1-2	CASSLGKYGYTF	TGTGCCAGCAGCCTTGGAAAATATGGCTACACCTTC
-	17	-	TRBV18	TRBJ2-1	CASSPPIGDRSYNEQFF	TGTGCCAGCTCACCACCGATCGGCGACAGGTCCTACAATGAGCAGTTCTTC
-	14	-	TRBV2	TRBJ2-7	CASSDYGRRYEQYF	TGTGCCAGCAGTGATTACGGCAGACGCTACGAGCAGTACTTC
-	14	-	TRBV27	TRBJ1-5	CASSYIGSGQPQHF	TGTGCCAGCAGTTATATCGGGTCCGGACAGCCCCAGCATTTT
-	16	TRBD1	TRBV3-1/TRBV3-2	TRBJ2-7	CASSPGMGQGSYEQYF	TGTGCCAGCAGCCCAGGGATGGGACAGGGTTCCTACGAGCAGTACTTC
-	18	TRBD2	TRBV10-1	TRBJ2-5	CASSASASGGSNQETQYF	TGCGCCAGCAGTGCCTCGGCTAGCGGGGGCTCTAACCAAGAGACCCAGTACTTC
-	15	TRBD1	TRBV7-3	TRBJ1-2	CASSLQGTGIYGYTF	TGTGCCAGCAGCCTACAGGGGACAGGAATCTATGGCTACACCTTC
few	16	-	TRBV29-1	TRBJ2-1	CSVEREGGLAGNEQFF	TGCAGCGTTGAAAGGGAGGGGGGGCTAGCTGGCAATGAGCAGTTCTTC
-	13	-	TRBV19	TRBJ1-5	CASRGLGNQPQHF	TGTGCCAGTAGGGGGTTGGGAAATCAGCCCCAGCATTTT
-	15	TRBD1	TRBV19	TRBJ1-4	CASSTSGGPNEKLFF	TGTGCCAGTAGTACCTCAGGGGGCCCTAATGAAAAACTGTTTTTT
-	19	TRBD2	TRBV5-1	TRBJ2-1	CASSLVSLGLARSYNEQFF	TGCGCCAGCAGCTTGGTTTCCCTAGGACTAGCGCGATCCTACAATGAGCAGTTCTTC
-	16	-	TRBV6-6	TRBJ1-1	CASSYSKTIRGTEAFF	TGTGCCAGCAGTTACTCCAAGACAATACGGGGCACTGAAGCTTTCTTT
once	14	-	TRBV25-1	TRBJ2-1	CASSAWTVQGEQFF	TGTGCCAGCAGTGCCTGGACTGTTCAAGGTGAGCAGTTCTTC
-	19	-	TRBV4-1	TRBJ1-1	CASSQVPPIDRLVPAEAFF	TGCGCCAGCAGCCAAGTTCCACCCATCGACCGACTTGTTCCAGCTGAAGCTTTCTTT
-	12	-	TRBV27	TRBJ1-4	CASRTGYEKLFF	TGTGCCAGCAGAACAGGGTACGAAAAACTGTTTTTT
-	14	-	TRBV5-6	TRBJ2-2	CASSRTGNTGELFF	TGTGCCAGCAGTCGAACAGGGAACACCGGGGAGCTGTTTTTT
few	17	-	TRBV3-1/TRBV3-2	TRBJ1-1	CASSQLGQKEGRGRPFF	TGTGCCAGCAGCCAATTGGGACAAAAGGAAGGCCGGGGAAGGCCTTTCTTT
once	13	-	TRBV19	TRBJ2-3	CASSIWGTDTQYF	TGTGCCAGTAGTATATGGGGCACAGATACGCAGTATTTT
-	13	-	TRBV15	TRBJ1-2	CATSKEVGYGYTF	TGTGCCACCAGCAAGGAGGTGGGGTATGGCTACACCTTC
-	14	TRBD1	TRBV9	TRBJ2-3	CASSEGQGTDTQYF	TGTGCCAGCAGCGAAGGACAGGGCACAGATACGCAGTATTTT
-	16	TRBD2	TRBV9	TRBJ2-7	CASSVGIAGGLYEQYF	TGTGCCAGCAGCGTAGGGATAGCGGGGGGGCTCTACGAGCAGTACTTC
-	17	TRBD2	TRBV19	TRBJ2-3	CASSKRLAGGYTDTQYF	TGTGCCAGTAGTAAAAGGCTAGCGGGGGGTTACACAGATACGCAGTATTTT
-	15	-	TRBV2	TRBJ1-2	CASSGSGAPGDGYTF	TGTGCCAGCAGTGGATCGGGGGCGCCCGGGGATGGCTACACCTTC
-	14	TRBD1	TRBV19	TRBJ1-5	CASNDPRGLQPQHF	TGTGCCAGTAACGATCCCAGGGGGCTACAGCCCCAGCATTTT
-	16	TRBD1	TRBV7-2	TRBJ2-2	CASSLGTGRRPGELFF	TGTGCCAGCAGCTTAGGGACAGGAAGGAGGCCCGGGGAGCTGTTTTTT
-	15	-	TRBV4-1	TRBJ1-2	CASSQVTSVTYGYTF	TGCGCCAGCAGCCAAGTAACGTCGGTCACCTATGGCTACACCTTC
once	15	TRBD1	TRBV29-1	TRBJ1-1	CSVSLPGTENTEAFF	TGCAGCGTTTCGCTCCCCGGGACAGAGAACACTGAAGCTTTCTTT
-	15	TRBD2	TRBV9	TRBJ2-3	CASSERTSGRDTQYF	TGTGCCAGCAGCGAGCGGACTAGCGGTAGAGATACGCAGTATTTT
once	16	-	TRBV7-9	TRBJ1-4	CASSPPGTSTNEKLFF	TGTGCCAGCAGCCCCCCGGGAACCTCAACTAATGAAAAACTGTTTTTT
-	16	TRBD2	TRBV27	TRBJ2-5	CASKRTSGPYQETQYF	TGTGCCAGCAAAAGGACTAGCGGACCGTACCAAGAGACCCAGTACTTC
-	15	-	TRBV19	TRBJ2-3	CASSAPSTRADTQYF	TGTGCCAGTAGCGCTCCTTCGACCAGAGCAGATACGCAGTATTTT
-	13	-	TRBV7-8	TRBJ1-1	CASSLRQNTEAFF	TGTGCCAGCAGCTTAAGACAGAACACTGAAGCTTTCTTT
few	15	TRBD1	TRBV9	TRBJ2-2	CASSGGTGNTGELFF	TGTGCCAGCAGCGGTGGGACAGGAAACACCGGGGAGCTGTTTTTT
-	12	-	TRBV30	TRBJ1-2	CAWSAQGYGYTF	TGTGCCTGGAGTGCTCAAGGGTATGGCTACACCTTC
-	12	-	TRBV30	TRBJ1-2	CAWKGGTYGYTF	TGTGCCTGGAAGGGGGGGACCTATGGCTACACCTTC
once	20	TRBD1	TRBV9	TRBJ1-6	CASSVGDRGRGRASSSPLHF	TGTGCCAGCAGCGTAGGCGACAGGGGGCGCGGACGGGCTTCGTCTTCACCCCTCCACTTT
-	11	-	TRBV28	TRBJ2-1	CASSGMGEQFF	TGTGCCAGCAGTGGGATGGGGGAGCAGTTCTTC
-	16	-	TRBV27	TRBJ1-4	CASSPSRGANNEKLFF	TGTGCCAGCAGTCCTTCAAGGGGGGCGAATAATGAAAAACTGTTTTTT
-	14	TRBD1	TRBV7-2	TRBJ1-5	CASSRTGERQPQHF	TGTGCCAGCAGCCGTACAGGGGAACGTCAGCCCCAGCATTTT
-	14	-	TRBV18	TRBJ1-5	CASSRDYSNQPQHF	TGTGCCAGCTCACGAGATTATAGCAATCAGCCCCAGCATTTT
-	14	-	TRBV27	TRBJ1-6	CASSRDGNNSPLHF	TGTGCCAGCAGTAGGGACGGAAATAATTCACCCCTCCACTTT
-	18	TRBD2	TRBV19	TRBJ2-1	CASSIYRDSGGSYNEQFF	TGTGCCAGTAGTATTTATAGGGATAGCGGGGGTTCCTACAATGAGCAGTTCTTC
-	14	-	TRBV19	TRBJ1-2	CASSIGRGAYGYTF	TGTGCCAGTAGTATTGGGCGGGGAGCCTATGGCTACACCTTC
-	11	-	TRBV6-2/TRBV6-3	TRBJ1-1	CASSLQWEAFF	TGTGCCAGCAGTTTGCAGTGGGAAGCTTTCTTT
-	14	TRBD2	TRBV5-8	TRBJ2-2	CASRLAGGPGELFF	TGTGCCAGCAGGCTAGCGGGAGGGCCTGGGGAGCTGTTTTTT
-	16	-	TRBV7-8	TRBJ2-7	CASSLGGLLVSYEQYF	TGTGCCAGCAGCTTAGGAGGGCTCTTGGTAAGCTACGAGCAGTACTTC
-	12	-	TRBV6-5	TRBJ2-3	CASRMGGAREYF	TGTGCCAGCAGAATGGGTGGGGCGAGGGAGTATTTT
-	15	TRBD1	TRBV6-1	TRBJ1-2	CASSDQGQGNYGYTF	TGTGCCAGCAGTGATCAGGGACAGGGAAACTACGGCTACACCTTC
-	14	TRBD1	TRBV7-9	TRBJ1-2	CASSTSTGVGGYTF	TGTGCCAGCAGCACATCAACAGGGGTAGGGGGCTACACCTTC
-	15	-	TRBV5-4	TRBJ2-3	CASSLGGLSTDTQYF	TGTGCCAGCAGCTTGGGGGGACTGAGCACAGATACGCAGTATTTT
-	13	-	TRBV10-1	TRBJ1-2	CASSPGAGYGYTF	TGCGCCAGCAGCCCCGGGGCAGGGTATGGCTACACCTTC
-	13	-	TRBV12-3/TRBV12-4	TRBJ1-1	CASSFDTGTEAFF	TGTGCCAGCAGTTTCGACACGGGCACTGAAGCTTTCTTT
-	14	-	TRBV7-9	TRBJ1-4	CASSLSEVNEKLFF	TGTGCCAGCAGCTTATCGGAAGTTAATGAAAAACTGTTTTTT
once	13	-	TRBV27	TRBJ2-6	CASRSSGANVLTF	TGTGCCAGTCGTAGCTCTGGGGCCAACGTCCTGACTTTC
-	17	-	TRBV15	TRBJ1-5	CATSRGAEGTGNQPQHF	TGTGCCACCAGCAGAGGGGCGGAAGGGACGGGCAATCAGCCCCAGCATTTT